Presented here are 10 T cell receptor beta chains from one specimen sequenced in a study of T cells in localized non-small cell lung cancer (dated by TCRdb to about 2020). Library preparation was by the immunoSEQ multiplex PCR assay. TCRdb limited this immuneACCESS table to in-frame rearrangements with V and J called. A share of clones is missing; checked studies link under half to unresolved V genes, and the rest is unexplained. This sample gives tens of thousands of clones in total; about 90% of them show up just once. The ten largest account for less than 8.5% of the sample. The specimen was peripheral blood, collected before any cancer treatment. Receptors originate from a male donor older than 55 with stage I squamous cell lung carcinoma.

The rearrangement links TRBV5-1 to TRBJ1-4, with D unclear. This CDR3 spans 15 amino acids. V was clipped by 0 bases and J by 5 bases, with 11 bases between them. Germline V gives CDR1 SGHRS, CDR2 YFSETQ. DNA for the CDR3: TGCGCCAGCAGCTTGGAGGCCGGGAAAAATGAAAAACTGTTTTTT. It codes for CASSLEAGKNEKLFF.

The CDR3 protein is CASSQNLAGPTDTQYF. As DNA, the CDR3 is TGCGCCAGCAGCCAAAATCTAGCGGGGCCCACAGATACGCAGTATTTT. V gene TRBV4-3 combines with J gene TRBJ2-3; 9 nucleotides agree with TRBD2. V was clipped by 2 bases and J by 2 bases; unmatched bases: 5. The germline CDR1 and CDR2 sequences are LGHNA and YSLEER. The CDR3 sequence is 16 residues long.

The table lists this clone with a few counts. The chain uses TRBV5-4 and TRBJ2-5, with D perhaps matching TRBD2 (5 bases). Trimming pared 2 bases from V and 5 bases from J, leaving 13 bases between. The CDR3 totals 14 residues. Germline loops: CDR1 SGHNT, CDR2 YYREEE (reference sequence). In DNA form, the CDR3 reads TGTGCCAGCAGCTTAGGCGGGTCGCGGGAGACCCAGTACTTC. It yields the protein CASSLGGSRETQYF.

The rearrangement joins TRBV2 to TRBJ1-2; a possible D gene is TRBD1 (6 bases). Per germline, CDR1 SNHLY and CDR2 FYNNEI. The CDR3 sequence is 12 residues long. The V end lost 6 bases, the J end lost 4 bases, and 9 bases lay between the germline ends. The CDR3 region is CASRGDIYGYTF. The CDR3, as DNA: TGTGCCAGCAGGGGGGACATCTATGGCTACACCTTC. Full variable domain (missing parts from reference TRBV2 and TRBJ1-2): EPEVTQTPSHQVTQMGQEVILRCVPISNHLYFYWYRQILGQKVEFLVSFYNNEISEKSEIFDDQFSVERPDGSNFTLKIRSTKLEDSAMYFCASRGDIYGYTFGSGTRLTVV.

This clone was found once. The chain recombines TRBV28 with TRBJ2-5, with D maybe TRBD2 (7 bases). Germline CDR1 and CDR2: MDHEN and SYDVKM. The CDR3 totals 15 residues. V shed 2 bases and J shed 5 bases, with 15 bases lying between them. The CDR3, as DNA: TGTGCCAGCAGTTTAGGGGAGGGGGGGTTGGAGACCCAGTACTTC. Its protein product is CASSLGEGGLETQYF. Supplemented by reference TRBV28 and TRBJ2-5, the full variable domain reads DVKVTQSSRYLVKRTGEKVFLECVQDMDHENMFWYRQDPGLGLRLIYFSYDVKMKEKGDIPEGYSVSREKKERFSLILESASTNQTSMYLCASSLGEGGLETQYFGPGTRLLVL.

This rearrangement joins TRBV2 to TRBJ1-3; D call uncertain. Deletions cut 7 bases from V and 2 bases from J, with 12 bases between. This CDR3 is 14 amino acids long. Germline V gene sequence: CDR1 SNHLY, CDR2 FYNNEI. The CDR3 spells CASTFGEAGNTIYF. In DNA form, the CDR3 reads TGTGCCAGCACCTTCGGAGAGGCTGGAAACACCATATATTTT.

The V call is TRBV5-4, the J call TRBJ2-6; the D is unclear. CDR1 and CDR2 (germline): SGHNT, YYREEE (reference sequence). Trimming left V 0 bases short and J 0 bases short, with 7 bases between. This CDR3 has 16 residues. The CDR3 DNA sequence: TGTGCCAGCAGCTTGGAAGCGACCTCTGGGGCCAACGTCCTGACTTTC. Translated: CASSLEATSGANVLTF.

The chain uses TRBV5-1 and TRBJ1-5; no definite D call. The CDR3 loop spans 13 amino acids. V gave up 0 bases and J gave up 4 bases, with 5 bases separating them. Germline lookup yields CDR1 SGHRS and CDR2 YFSETQ. CDR3 nucleotides: TGCGCCAGCAGCTTGGACTTAAATCAGCCCCAGCATTTT. Its translation: CASSLDLNQPQHF.

J is TRBJ2-3 and V is TRBV5-1; 11 bases are shared with TRBD2. Germline CDR1 reads SGHRS; CDR2 reads YFSETQ. J lost 0 bases, V lost 7 bases, and 7 bases had no gene match. This CDR3 is built from 16 residues. CDR3 bases: TGCGCCAGCGGTGATGGGACTAGCGGTAGCACAGATACGCAGTATTTT. It codes for CASGDGTSGSTDTQYF.

The genes are TRBV18 and TRBJ1-2; 7 bases align to TRBD1. The V gene's germline CDR1 is KGHSH and CDR2 LQKENI. This CDR3 is 17 amino acids long. The J segment lost 0 bases and the V segment lost 2 bases, leaving 9 bases of the junction unmatched. The CDR3 here is CASSPTGTAPSNYGYTF. CDR3 nucleotide sequence: TGTGCCAGCTCACCAACCGGGACAGCTCCCTCTAACTATGGCTACACCTTC. Together with reference TRBV18 and TRBJ1-2, the CDR3 gives the full variable domain: NAGVMQNPRHLVRRRGQEARLRCSPMKGHSHVYWYRQLPEEGLKFMVYLQKENIIDESGMPKERFSAEFPKEGPSILRIQQVVRGDSAAYFCASSPTGTAPSNYGYTFGSGTRLTVV.